This T cell receptor (beta chain) was sequenced for a study of cytomegalovirus exposure and HLA in healthy donors. CDR1 is MNHNS and CDR2 is SASEGT in the germline V gene. With 3 bases removed from V and 3 bases from J, the gap between germline ends came to 17 bases. This CDR3 has 16 residues. PCR used 60 Vbeta primers and 13 Jbeta primers. In the original analysis: Per a later analysis, the number of unique TCR beta chains was some 82 million, of which roughly 10 million were shared. Sequencing was performed with immunoSEQ multiplex PCR; in TCRdb, only in-frame clones are kept and a portion is missing. That table gives V, J and clone size, and the DNA gave D and trimming. The sample includes some 110,000 clones.

J is TRBJ2-5 and V is TRBV6-1, with D possibly TRBD2 on 6 matching bases. This TCR was recovered from a man aged 25-40 years in good health and CMV-seronegative. Sequenced: PBMCs. CDR3 sequence (DNA): TGTGCCAGCAGTGAGCGGGTGGCGGGGTTTGAAGAGACCCAGTACTTC. Protein sequence: CASSERVAGFEETQYF.